This T cell receptor (beta chain) derives from a study of cytomegalovirus exposure and HLA in healthy donors. General observations from the study: Despite most TCR sequences being rare, some public TCRs occurred in many donors.

Germline-derived CDR1 and CDR2 are MDHEN and SYDVKM. V shed 7 bases and J 6 bases; nucleotides not matched to a gene: 12. The CDR3 totals 15 residues. Primers for the PCR totalled 60 Vbeta and 13 Jbeta. Some clones are missing from TCRdb's copy, which holds only in-frame ones; the method was immunoSEQ multiplex PCR. The table lists 150,000 to 200,000 clones, over 70% of them singletons. This clone was counted a few times. Its antigen is unidentified. This chain joins TRBV28 and TRBJ1-5; 7 bases align to TRBD1. This TCR derives from a woman in her twenties or thirties in good health and CMV-seronegative. Sequenced input: PBMCs. CDR3 coding DNA: TGTGCCAGCAATTCCCCGACAGGGATGGCTCAGCCCCAGCATTTT. Protein product: CASNSPTGMAQPQHF.